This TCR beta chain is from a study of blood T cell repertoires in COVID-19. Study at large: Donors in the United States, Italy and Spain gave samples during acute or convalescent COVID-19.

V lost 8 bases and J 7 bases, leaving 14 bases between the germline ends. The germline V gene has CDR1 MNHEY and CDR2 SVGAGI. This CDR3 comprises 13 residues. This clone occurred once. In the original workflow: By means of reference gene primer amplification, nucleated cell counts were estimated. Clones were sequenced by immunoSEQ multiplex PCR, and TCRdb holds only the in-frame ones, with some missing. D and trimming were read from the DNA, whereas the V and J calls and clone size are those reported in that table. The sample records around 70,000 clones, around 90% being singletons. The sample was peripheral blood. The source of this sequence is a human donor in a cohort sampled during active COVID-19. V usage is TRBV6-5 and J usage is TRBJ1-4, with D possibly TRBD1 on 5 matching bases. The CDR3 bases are TGTGCCAGCCAACCCAACGGGGGTGAAAAACTGTTTTTT. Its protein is CASQPNGGEKLFF.